The text below deals with one T cell receptor beta chain. This clone showed up just once. It lacks a known antigen. Qualities for individual bases were not recorded, and no much larger clone is one base off. In the germline V gene (reference sequence), CDR1 corresponds to WNHNN and CDR2 to SYGVQD. V sheds 2 bases and J sheds 5 bases, leaving 8 bases between their ends. CDR3 length: 13 amino acids, cysteine to phenylalanine. CDR3 DNA is the only sequence kept; it has 39 bases, read in frame from the first base. Libraries came from the immunoSEQ multiplex PCR assay. TCRbeta CDR3 sequencing was performed as a commercial service by an external provider. The authors processed their data as follows. The analyses used productive nucleotide sequences together with amino acid sequences obtained by in silico translation. Diversity was quantified by Renyi entropy over a range of alpha values, with sample size equalised by taking the median of 200 repeated subsamples. The distance between each pair of repertoires was calculated as one minus the Chao-modified Jaccard index, which corrects for under-sampling, and this distance was used for clustering. Frequency-weighted overlap with synovial clonotypes was calculated over 200 sample sizes with 200 draws without replacement at each size, and the overlap was reported at the size of the smaller sample. TCRdb obtained this table from immuneACCESS and retained in-frame rearrangements with V and J assigned. These tables miss some clones; where compared with another copy, unresolved V genes account for less than half of the shortfall, and the remainder is unexplained. The V and J calls and clone size come from that table; D and trimming were worked out from the DNA. The sample table lists about 16,000 clones, about 93% of them with a count of one. The top ten clones comprise 0.7% to 0.95% of the sample.

This entry belongs to a study of circulating and synovial CD4+ cells in juvenile arthritis (TCRdb year 2014). Background on the whole study: Within each patient, the TCRbeta CDR3 repertoires of synovial CD4 T cells, bulk blood CD4 T cells and circulating HLA-DR+ CD4 T cells were compared. Repertoire sequencing was performed with the aim of confirming enrichment of synovial clonotypes in a circulating synovial-like CD4 T cell subset.

Points the paper makes about the study in general: Synovial and circulating pathogenic-like lymphocyte repertoires were less diverse than bulk blood CD4 repertoires, and some CPL samples were as oligoclonal as synovium. Because overlap with synovium was found to increase with sequencing depth, the full repertoire overlap was likely underestimated by the measured shared-clonotype fractions. CPL and bulk blood CD4 samples differed in T cell genome counts by at least an order of magnitude, so sample-size effects were addressed. The difference between circulating pathogenic-like lymphocytes and bulk blood T cells was not detected by traditional Vbeta family usage analysis. Circulating pathogenic-like lymphocytes clustered with synovial T cells and shared a substantially higher fraction of CDR3 sequences with synovium than bulk blood.

The sequenced samples were obtained from patients with active juvenile idiopathic arthritis. Right after thawing, the cells went straight into sorting, and Live/Dead Fixable Near-IR Stain was used to exclude dead cells. Sequences were obtained from CD4+ T cells from blood. This TCR came from a human donor with juvenile idiopathic arthritis. The chain is assembled from TRBV10-1 and TRBJ2-3; a tentative D call is TRBD1 (6 bases match). The CDR3 region has the sequence CASSEGTQDTQYF. Here is the DNA: TGCGCCAGCAGTGAGGGGACACAAGATACGCAGTATTTT.